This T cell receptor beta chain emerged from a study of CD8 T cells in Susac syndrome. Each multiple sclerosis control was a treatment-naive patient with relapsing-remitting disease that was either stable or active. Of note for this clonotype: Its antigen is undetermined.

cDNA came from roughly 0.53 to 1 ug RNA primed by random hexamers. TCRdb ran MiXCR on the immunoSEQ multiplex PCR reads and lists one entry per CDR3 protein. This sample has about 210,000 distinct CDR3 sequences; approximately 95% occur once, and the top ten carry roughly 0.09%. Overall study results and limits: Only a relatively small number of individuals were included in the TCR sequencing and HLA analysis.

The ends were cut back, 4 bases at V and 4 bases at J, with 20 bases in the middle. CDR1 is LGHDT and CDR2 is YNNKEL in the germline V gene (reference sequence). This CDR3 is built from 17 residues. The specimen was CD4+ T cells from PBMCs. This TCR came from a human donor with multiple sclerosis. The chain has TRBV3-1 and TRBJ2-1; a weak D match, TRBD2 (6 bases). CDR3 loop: CASSPSTGLRLYNEQFF. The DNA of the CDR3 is TGTGCCAGCAGCCCCTCGACGGGACTGAGGTTATACAATGAGCAGTTCTTC.